One sample yielded the 15 T cell receptor beta chains listed below, sequenced in a study of shared clonotypes between healthy human individuals (dated by TCRdb to about 2020). The library was obtained by the immunoSEQ multiplex PCR assay. TCRdb's version of the immuneACCESS table is confined to in-frame rearrangements and falls short of the full clone set. An unresolved V gene accounts for under half of the shortfall where checked; the remainder is of unknown origin. Across this sample there are about 2 million clones, with 85% to 95% seen only once. The ten biggest clones cover approximately 0.13% of the sample. The sample consisted of naive CD4+ T cells sorted from blood. The intended sense of this specimen's cell subset or site label: CD45RA+ positively selected. The source is a young man in good health.

This chain links TRBV18 with TRBJ1-2, with 8 bases lining up with TRBD1. With V trimmed by 3 bases and J by 7 bases, 7 bases remained unmatched. In germline, CDR1 is KGHSH, CDR2 LQKENI. This CDR3 has 14 amino acids. The CDR3 DNA is TGTGCCAGCTCACCTGACAGGGGTGACGGTGGCTACACCTTC. It codes for CASSPDRGDGGYTF. The full variable domain, rest sourced from reference TRBV18 and TRBJ1-2, is NAGVMQNPRHLVRRRGQEARLRCSPMKGHSHVYWYRQLPEEGLKFMVYLQKENIIDESGMPKERFSAEFPKEGPSILRIQQVVRGDSAAYFCASSPDRGDGGYTFGSGTRLTVV.

CDR3 region: CASSLADRLVTDTQYF. CDR3 DNA sequence: TGCGCCAGCAGCTTGGCCGACAGGCTAGTCACAGATACGCAGTATTTT. The J gene is TRBJ2-3, the V gene TRBV5-1; TRBD1 is a possible D gene (6 bases). V gave up 0 bases and J gave up 2 bases, with 13 bases separating them. The germline V gene has CDR1 SGHRS and CDR2 YFSETQ. This CDR3 has 16 amino acids.

This rearrangement joins TRBV5-1 to TRBJ2-3; the D gene is possibly TRBD2 (5 bases). Germline V gives CDR1 SGHRS, CDR2 YFSETQ. The CDR3 totals 19 residues. Trimming took off 0 bases at V and 1 base at J, with 21 bases between the two ends. Here the CDR3 DNA reads TGCGCCAGCAGCTTGGAATCGCATCGCCCGGGATATCGCACAGATACGCAGTATTTT. The encoded protein is CASSLESHRPGYRTDTQYF.

The chain couples TRBV18 to TRBJ1-2; D is possibly TRBD1 (5 bases). This CDR3 is 15 amino acids long. Germline CDR1 KGHSH, CDR2 LQKENI. Trimming pared 2 bases from V and 2 bases from J, leaving 12 bases between. The CDR3 loop reads CASSPGVQGNYGYTF. CDR3 bases: TGTGCCAGCTCACCAGGGGTCCAGGGAAACTATGGCTACACCTTC. The full variable domain, in which reference TRBV18 and TRBJ1-2 provide the parts outside the CDR3, is NAGVMQNPRHLVRRRGQEARLRCSPMKGHSHVYWYRQLPEEGLKFMVYLQKENIIDESGMPKERFSAEFPKEGPSILRIQQVVRGDSAAYFCASSPGVQGNYGYTFGSGTRLTVV.

As regards this clone: Other DNA sequences within the sample encode an identical CDR3. This sequence joins TRBV5-1 and TRBJ1-1; 7 positions match TRBD1. Germline CDR1 is SGHRS and CDR2 is YFSETQ. CDR3 length: 14 residues. V dropped 4 bases and J dropped 4; count of bases not matched to a gene: 7. CDR3 region: CASSRDRVGTEAFF. The CDR3 nucleotides read TGCGCCAGCAGCCGCGACAGGGTTGGCACTGAAGCTTTCTTT.

This chain connects TRBV6-1 to TRBJ2-7; 8 bases map to TRBD2. There are 13 residues in the CDR3. Germline V lookup: CDR1 MNHNS, CDR2 SASEGT. J gave up 3 bases and V 6 bases, and 4 bases lay outside the gene matches. CDR3 amino acids: CASRTGTSYEQYF. The CDR3 DNA sequence: TGTGCCAGCAGAACCGGGACTAGCTACGAGCAGTACTTC.

The chain recombines TRBV9 with TRBJ2-6; possibly TRBD1 for D (6 bases). There are 15 residues in the CDR3. Trimming left V 2 bases short and J 6 bases short, with 12 bases between. CDR1 is SGDLS and CDR2 is YYNGEE in the germline V gene. CDR3 sequence: CASSVIQGKANVLTF. The CDR3 DNA reads as TGTGCCAGCAGCGTTATTCAGGGGAAGGCCAACGTCCTGACTTTC.

The CDR3 nucleotides are TGCGCCAGCAGCTCCCTAGCGACGGATACGCAGTATTTT. Translating gives CASSSLATDTQYF. V usage is TRBV5-1 and J usage is TRBJ2-3, with a tentative D call TRBD2 (6 bases). Trimming left V 3 bases short and J 6 bases short, with 11 bases between. The germline gives CDR1 SGHRS, CDR2 YFSETQ. The CDR3 is made up of 13 amino acids. The full variable domain, completed using reference TRBV5-1 and TRBJ2-3, is KAGVTQTPRYLIKTRGQQVTLSCSPISGHRSVSWYQQTPGQGLQFLFEYFSETQRNKGNFPGRFSGRQFSNSRSEMNVSTLELGDSALYLCASSSLATDTQYFGPGTRLTVL.

This rearrangement joins TRBV5-4 to TRBJ1-5, with D perhaps TRBD1 (5 bases). The CDR3 sequence is 13 residues long. Trimming stripped 0 bases from V and 9 bases from J, with 10 bases between. Per the germline V gene, CDR1 is SGHNT and CDR2 is YYREEE (reference sequence). In DNA, the CDR3 is TGTGCCAGCAGCTTGGATGGGGGTTTGCCCCAGCATTTT. Translation gives CASSLDGGLPQHF.

This chain links TRBV28 with TRBJ1-6, with D possibly being TRBD1 (5 bases). Between the trimmed V and J ends, which lost 5 bases and 1 base, there was a span of 15 bases. The CDR3 is 17 amino acids. Germline values: CDR1 MDHEN, CDR2 SYDVKM. CDR3 region: CASSPTRQISYNSPLHF. The CDR3 DNA reads TGTGCCAGCAGTCCCACTCGACAGATATCCTATAATTCACCCCTCCACTTT.

This clone was detected once. This chain joins TRBV2 and TRBJ2-2; D ambiguous. The CDR3 covers 14 residues. V gave up 7 bases and J gave up 0 bases, with 9 bases separating them. Germline values: CDR1 SNHLY, CDR2 FYNNEI. The CDR3 coding sequence is TGTGCCAGCAATCAGAACGCGAACACCGGGGAGCTGTTTTTT. Translating it yields CASNQNANTGELFF.

The chain has TRBV2 and TRBJ1-2, with a weak D call TRBD1 (5 bases). The CDR3 consists of 15 residues. Trimming took off 2 bases at V and 6 bases at J, with 16 bases between the two ends. CDR1 and CDR2 from the germline V gene are SNHLY and FYNNEI. The CDR3: CASSENRGMLDGYTF. The DNA of the CDR3 is TGTGCCAGCAGTGAAAATCGGGGGATGCTGGATGGCTACACCTTC.

Details on this clone: The same CDR3 can be traced to other DNA sequences in this sample. The gene calls are TRBV30 and TRBJ1-3; 8 bases fit TRBD1. The germline CDR1 and CDR2 sequences are GTSNPN and SVGIG (reference sequence). This CDR3 has 15 amino acids. The V gene end was trimmed by 0 bases and the J gene end by 1 base; junction bases not matched to a gene: 2. The CDR3 DNA follows: TGTGCCTGGAGTGTAACAGGGGGTTCTGGAAACACCATATATTTT. Translating gives CAWSVTGGSGNTIYF.

V is TRBV11-2 and J is TRBJ2-3; 11 nucleotides agree with TRBD2. After removal of 3 bases from V and 2 bases from J, the junction contained 10 bases not matched to a gene. This CDR3 region has 18 residues. Germline V CDR1 and CDR2: SGHAT, FQNNGV. CDR3 nucleotides: TGTGCCAGCAGCTTCACCCTAGCGGGGGGATACTCCACAGATACGCAGTATTTT. Protein: CASSFTLAGGYSTDTQYF.

The chain recombines TRBV30 with TRBJ2-1; 7 bases line up with TRBD2. The germline V gene encodes CDR1 GTSNPN and CDR2 SVGIG (reference sequence). The CDR3 is made up of 14 amino acids. V gave up 5 bases and J gave up 2 bases; unmatched junction bases: 6. The CDR3 sequence is CAWERAGPYNEQFF. The CDR3 DNA reads TGTGCCTGGGAGAGAGCGGGACCCTACAATGAGCAGTTCTTC.